The entry that follows covers one T cell receptor (beta chain) sequence. Its matching antigen is unknown. The method was immunoSEQ multiplex PCR; TCRdb's version includes in-frame clones alone and lacks a portion of them. The sample holds 50,000 to 75,000 clones, approximately 86% seen once. Trimming shortened V by 6 bases and J by 0 bases, and 12 bases separated the two germline ends. The CDR3 totals 15 residues. The germline V gene has CDR1 MNHEY and CDR2 SVGAGI. The sample comes from a study of OX40 agonist ivuxolimab in advanced cancers. The wider study: Every patient in dose escalation had hepatocellular carcinoma, melanoma, renal cell or head and neck cancer.

Study-level results: Among T cells, CD8+ cells averaged more expanded clones than CD4+ cells.

The rearrangement uses TRBV6-5 and TRBJ1-3, with D possibly matching TRBD1 (5 bases). This specimen was CD4+ or CD8+ T cells sorted from blood, taken in a trial of the OX40 agonist ivuxolimab. The origin of this receptor is an adult with an advanced solid tumor such as melanoma, head and neck, liver or kidney cancer. Written as DNA, the CDR3 is TGTGCCAGCAGGTCCGGGACGGCCTCTGGAAACACCATATATTTT. This sequence encodes CASRSGTASGNTIYF.